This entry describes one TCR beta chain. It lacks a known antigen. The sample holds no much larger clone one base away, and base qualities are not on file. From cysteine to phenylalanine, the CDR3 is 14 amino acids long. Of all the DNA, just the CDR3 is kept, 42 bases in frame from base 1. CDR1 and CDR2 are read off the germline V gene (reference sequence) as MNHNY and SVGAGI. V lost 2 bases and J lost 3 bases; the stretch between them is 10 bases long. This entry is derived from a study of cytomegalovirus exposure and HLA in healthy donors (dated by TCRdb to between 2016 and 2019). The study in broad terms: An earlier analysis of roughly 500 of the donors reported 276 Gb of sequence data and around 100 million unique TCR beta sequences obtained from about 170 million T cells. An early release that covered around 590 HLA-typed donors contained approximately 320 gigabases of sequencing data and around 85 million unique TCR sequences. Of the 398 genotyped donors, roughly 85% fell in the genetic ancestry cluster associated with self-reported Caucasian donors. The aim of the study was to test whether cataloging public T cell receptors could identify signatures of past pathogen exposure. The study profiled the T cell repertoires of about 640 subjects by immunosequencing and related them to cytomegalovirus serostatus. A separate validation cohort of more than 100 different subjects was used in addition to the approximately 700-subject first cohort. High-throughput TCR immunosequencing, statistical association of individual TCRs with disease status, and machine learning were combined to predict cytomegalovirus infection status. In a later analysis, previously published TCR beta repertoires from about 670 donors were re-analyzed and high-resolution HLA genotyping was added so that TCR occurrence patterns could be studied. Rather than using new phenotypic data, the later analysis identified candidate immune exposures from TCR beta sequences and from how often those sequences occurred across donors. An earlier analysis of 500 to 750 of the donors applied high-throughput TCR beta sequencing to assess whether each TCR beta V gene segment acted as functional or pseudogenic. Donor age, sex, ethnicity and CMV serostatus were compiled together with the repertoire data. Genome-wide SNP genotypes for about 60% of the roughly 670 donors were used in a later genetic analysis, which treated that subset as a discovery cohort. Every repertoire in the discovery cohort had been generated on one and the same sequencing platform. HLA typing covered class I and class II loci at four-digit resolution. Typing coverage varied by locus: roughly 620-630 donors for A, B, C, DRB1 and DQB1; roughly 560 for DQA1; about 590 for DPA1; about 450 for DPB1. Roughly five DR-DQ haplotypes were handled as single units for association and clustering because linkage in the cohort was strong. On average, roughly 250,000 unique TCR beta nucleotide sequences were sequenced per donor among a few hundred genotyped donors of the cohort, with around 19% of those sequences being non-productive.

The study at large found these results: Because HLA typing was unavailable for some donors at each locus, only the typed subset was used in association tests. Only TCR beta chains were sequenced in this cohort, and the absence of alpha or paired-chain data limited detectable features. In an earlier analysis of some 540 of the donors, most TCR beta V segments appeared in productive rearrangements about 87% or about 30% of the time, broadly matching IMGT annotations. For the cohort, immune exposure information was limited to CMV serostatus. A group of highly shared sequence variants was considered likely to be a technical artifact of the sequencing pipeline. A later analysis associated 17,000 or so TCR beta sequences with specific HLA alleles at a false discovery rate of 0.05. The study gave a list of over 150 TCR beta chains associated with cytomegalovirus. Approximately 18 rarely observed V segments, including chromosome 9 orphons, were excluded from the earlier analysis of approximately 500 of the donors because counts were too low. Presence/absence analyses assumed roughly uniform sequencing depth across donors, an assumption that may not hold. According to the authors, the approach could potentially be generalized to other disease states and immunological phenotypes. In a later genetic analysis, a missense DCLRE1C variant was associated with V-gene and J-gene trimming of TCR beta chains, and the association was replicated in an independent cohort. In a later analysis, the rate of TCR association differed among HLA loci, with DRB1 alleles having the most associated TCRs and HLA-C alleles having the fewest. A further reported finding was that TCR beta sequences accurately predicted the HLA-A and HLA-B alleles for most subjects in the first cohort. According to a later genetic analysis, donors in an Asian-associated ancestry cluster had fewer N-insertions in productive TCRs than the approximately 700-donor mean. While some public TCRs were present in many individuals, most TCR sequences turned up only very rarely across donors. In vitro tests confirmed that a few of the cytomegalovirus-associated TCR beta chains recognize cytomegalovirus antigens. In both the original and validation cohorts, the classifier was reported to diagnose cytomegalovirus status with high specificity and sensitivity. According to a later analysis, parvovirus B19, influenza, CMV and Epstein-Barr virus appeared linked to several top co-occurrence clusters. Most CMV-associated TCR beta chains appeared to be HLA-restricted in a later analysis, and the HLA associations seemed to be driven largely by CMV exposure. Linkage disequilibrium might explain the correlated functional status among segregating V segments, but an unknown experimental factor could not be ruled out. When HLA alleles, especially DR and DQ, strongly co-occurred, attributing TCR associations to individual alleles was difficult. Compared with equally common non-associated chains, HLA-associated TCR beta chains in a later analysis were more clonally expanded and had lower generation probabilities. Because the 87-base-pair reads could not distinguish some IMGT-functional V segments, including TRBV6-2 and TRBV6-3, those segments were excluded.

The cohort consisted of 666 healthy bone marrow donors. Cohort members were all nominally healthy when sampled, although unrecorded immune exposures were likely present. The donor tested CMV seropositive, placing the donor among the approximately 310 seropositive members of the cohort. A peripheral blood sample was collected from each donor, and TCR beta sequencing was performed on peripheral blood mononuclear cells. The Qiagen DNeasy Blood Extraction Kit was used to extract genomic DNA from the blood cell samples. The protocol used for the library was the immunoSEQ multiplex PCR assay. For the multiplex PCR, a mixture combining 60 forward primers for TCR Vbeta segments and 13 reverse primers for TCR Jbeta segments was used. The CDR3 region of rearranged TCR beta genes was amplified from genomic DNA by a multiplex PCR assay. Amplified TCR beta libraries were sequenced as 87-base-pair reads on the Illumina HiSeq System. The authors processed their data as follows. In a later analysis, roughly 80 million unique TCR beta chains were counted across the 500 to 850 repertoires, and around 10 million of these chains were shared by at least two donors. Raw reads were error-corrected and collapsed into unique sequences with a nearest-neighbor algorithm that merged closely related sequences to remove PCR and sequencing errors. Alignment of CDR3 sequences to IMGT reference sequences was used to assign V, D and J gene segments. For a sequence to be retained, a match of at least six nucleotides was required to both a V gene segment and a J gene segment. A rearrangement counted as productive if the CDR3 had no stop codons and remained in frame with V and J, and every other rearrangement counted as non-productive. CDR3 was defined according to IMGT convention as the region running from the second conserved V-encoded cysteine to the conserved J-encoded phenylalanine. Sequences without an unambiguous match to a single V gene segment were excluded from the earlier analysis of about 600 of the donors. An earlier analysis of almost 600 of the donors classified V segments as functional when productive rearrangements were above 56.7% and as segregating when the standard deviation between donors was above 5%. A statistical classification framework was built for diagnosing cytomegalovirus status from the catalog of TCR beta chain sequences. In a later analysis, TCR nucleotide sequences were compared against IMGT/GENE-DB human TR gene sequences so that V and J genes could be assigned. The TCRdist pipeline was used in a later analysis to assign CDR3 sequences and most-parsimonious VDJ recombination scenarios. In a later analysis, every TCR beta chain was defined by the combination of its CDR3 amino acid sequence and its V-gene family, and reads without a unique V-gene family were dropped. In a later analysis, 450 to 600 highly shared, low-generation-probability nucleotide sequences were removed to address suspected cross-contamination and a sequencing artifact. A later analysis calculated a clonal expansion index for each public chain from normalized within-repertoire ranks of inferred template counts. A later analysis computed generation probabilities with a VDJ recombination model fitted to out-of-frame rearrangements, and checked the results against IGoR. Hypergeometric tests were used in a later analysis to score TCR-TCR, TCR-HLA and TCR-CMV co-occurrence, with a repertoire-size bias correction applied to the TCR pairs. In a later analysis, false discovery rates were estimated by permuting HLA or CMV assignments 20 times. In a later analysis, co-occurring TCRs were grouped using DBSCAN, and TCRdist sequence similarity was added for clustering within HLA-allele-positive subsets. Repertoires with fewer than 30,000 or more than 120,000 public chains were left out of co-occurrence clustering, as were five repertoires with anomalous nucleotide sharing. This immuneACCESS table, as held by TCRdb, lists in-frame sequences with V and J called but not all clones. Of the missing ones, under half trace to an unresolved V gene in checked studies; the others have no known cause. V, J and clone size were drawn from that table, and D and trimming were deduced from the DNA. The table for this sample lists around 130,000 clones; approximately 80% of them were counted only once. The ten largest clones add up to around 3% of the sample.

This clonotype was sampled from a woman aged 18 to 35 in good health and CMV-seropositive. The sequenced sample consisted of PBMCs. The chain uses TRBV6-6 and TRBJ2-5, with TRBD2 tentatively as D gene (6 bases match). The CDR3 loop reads CASSYVGGKETQYF. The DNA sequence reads TGTGCCAGCAGTTACGTAGGCGGGAAAGAGACCCAGTACTTC.